The 20 T cell receptor beta chains in this list originate from one sample, sequenced in a study of PD-1 blockade in classical Hodgkin lymphoma (dated by TCRdb to the early 2020s). Library preparation used the immunoSEQ multiplex PCR assay. Here the immuneACCESS table is served through TCRdb, limited to in-frame sequences with V and J called. Missing clones are a known gap in these copies; in checked studies unresolved V genes cover under half, and the rest lacks a known reason. This sample has about 40,000 clones in its table, and 75% to 85% of those were observed once. In total, the top ten clones hold 11% of the sample. What the time point label conveys for this sample: cycle 1 day 1 (C1D1), immediately before nivolumab initiation. Relapse after autologous stem cell transplantation had occurred in all trial patients, and cohorts A, B and C were distinguished by prior brentuximab vedotin exposure.

The source material was peripheral blood mononuclear cells (PBMCs), sampled at baseline. The receptors shown here come from a human donor with classical Hodgkin lymphoma.

The chain is built from TRBV5-1 and TRBJ2-4, with 7 bases matching TRBD2. Per germline, CDR1 SGHRS and CDR2 YFSETQ. J was trimmed by 3 bases and V by 1 base; bases with no gene match: 1. The CDR3 covers 14 residues. Here the CDR3 DNA reads TGCGCCAGCAGCTTGACTAGCGACAAAAACATTCAGTACTTC. Amino acid sequence: CASSLTSDKNIQYF.

The gene calls are TRBV11-3 and TRBJ2-1; D is perhaps TRBD1 (6 bases). CDR3 size: 14 residues. V was cut by 8 bases and J by 0 bases, with 11 bases left in between. From germline, CDR1 is SGHNT and CDR2 YENEEA. The CDR3 loop is CASGDRSSYNEQFF. The CDR3 DNA reads as TGTGCCAGCGGAGACAGGAGCTCCTACAATGAGCAGTTCTTC.

The chain is built from TRBV6-5 and TRBJ1-4; D not certain. From germline, CDR1 is MNHEY and CDR2 SVGAGI. The V end was cut by 6 bases, the J end by 7 bases, with 9 bases between. There are 12 residues in the CDR3. The CDR3 spells CASSPAREKLFF. The CDR3 coding sequence is TGTGCCAGCAGCCCTGCACGTGAAAAACTGTTTTTT.

The CDR3 DNA sequence: TGTGCCAGCCATACGGGACGAAATAAATATGAGCAGTTCTTC. As protein: CASHTGRNKYEQFF. The rearrangement joins TRBV27 to TRBJ2-1, with D possibly being TRBD1 or TRBD2 (5 bases each). CDR1 and CDR2 from the germline V gene are MNHEY and SMNVEV (reference sequence). Trimming shortened V by 8 bases and J by 8 bases, and 19 bases separated the two germline ends. This CDR3 is 14 amino acids long.

This sequence joins TRBV19 and TRBJ2-7; D is uncertain. From germline, CDR1 is LNHDA and CDR2 SQIVND (reference sequence). Trimming stripped 5 bases from V and 7 bases from J, with 15 bases between. The CDR3 covers 13 residues. The CDR3 loop reads CASSLSGPREQYF. The CDR3, as DNA: TGTGCCAGTAGTCTCTCCGGACCCCGGGAGCAGTACTTC.

This sequence joins TRBV28 and TRBJ1-1, with D hard to call. The CDR3 loop spans 15 amino acids. The V gene's germline CDR1 is MDHEN and CDR2 SYDVKM. Trimming removed 10 bases at V and 0 bases at J, with 18 bases between. The CDR3 coding sequence is TGTGCCACCGTTACCCAAGCGTACATGAACACTGAAGCTTTCTTT. It specifies CATVTQAYMNTEAFF.

Worth noting for this clone: Its ends do not fully match the called genes, so a read error is possible. V and J are TRBV6-5 and TRBJ2-3; perhaps D is TRBD1 or TRBD2 (5 bases each). This CDR3 has 15 residues. Looked up from germline, CDR1 is MNHEY and CDR2 is SVGAGI. The CDR3 coding sequence is TGTGCCAGCAGCCAGGGACGGGACCCCACAAATACGCAGTATTTT. Translating it yields CASSQGRDPTNTQYF.

The chain employs TRBV28 and TRBJ2-3, with unresolved D. This CDR3 is 15 amino acids long. V dropped 7 bases and J dropped 5 bases, with 19 bases sitting between them. Germline loops: CDR1 MDHEN, CDR2 SYDVKM. The CDR3 DNA sequence: TGTGCCAGCACCGCGTTGACTCAAGTAGAAGATACGCAGTATTTT. Its translation: CASTALTQVEDTQYF.

The V call is TRBV4-3, the J call TRBJ2-7, with D tentatively TRBD1 (6 bases). The V end lost 3 bases, the J end lost 3 bases, and 15 bases lay between the germline ends. This CDR3 is built from 15 residues. The germline CDR1 and CDR2 sequences are LGHNA and YSLEER. This CDR3 reads CASSQWQGSSYEQYF. CDR3 coding DNA: TGCGCCAGCAGCCAGTGGCAGGGGTCAAGCTACGAGCAGTACTTC.

The V gene is TRBV15, the J gene TRBJ2-1; D uncertain. CDR1 LNHNV and CDR2 YYDKDF come from the germline V gene (reference sequence). V lost 1 base to trimming and J lost 7 bases, with 8 bases between them. This CDR3 has 13 amino acids. The CDR3 sequence is CATSRGFRNEQFF. CDR3 nucleotides: TGTGCCACCAGCAGAGGGTTTAGAAATGAGCAGTTCTTC.

The chain employs TRBV2 and TRBJ2-3, with 8 bases aligning to TRBD1. J gave up 6 bases and V 5 bases, and 4 bases lay outside the gene matches. Germline CDR1 is SNHLY and CDR2 is FYNNEI. The CDR3 runs to 13 residues. The CDR3 here is CASSTGGADTQYF. The CDR3 DNA sequence: TGTGCCAGCAGTACAGGGGGAGCGGATACGCAGTATTTT. The whole variable domain, remainder taken from reference TRBV2 and TRBJ2-3, is EPEVTQTPSHQVTQMGQEVILRCVPISNHLYFYWYRQILGQKVEFLVSFYNNEISEKSEIFDDQFSVERPDGSNFTLKIRSTKLEDSAMYFCASSTGGADTQYFGPGTRLTVL.

The chain's CDR3 is CASSSSGSVTGELFF. CDR3 in DNA: TGTGCCAGCAGTTCAAGCGGGAGCGTCACCGGGGAGCTGTTTTTT. The V and J genes are TRBV28 and TRBJ2-2, with 8 bases identical to TRBD2. The CDR3 consists of 15 residues. V was pared by 4 bases and J by 4 bases, with 5 bases of the junction left unmatched. Germline CDR1 MDHEN, CDR2 SYDVKM.

The genes are TRBV5-6 and TRBJ1-2; D gene unclear. V was shortened by 1 base and J by 7 bases, with 14 bases between the two germline ends. This CDR3 spans 14 amino acids. Per the germline V gene, CDR1 is SGHDT and CDR2 is YYEEEE. The CDR3 is CASSLFPLSGGYTF. In DNA, the CDR3 is TGTGCCAGCAGCTTGTTCCCCCTCTCAGGTGGCTACACCTTC. Filled out from reference TRBV5-6 and TRBJ1-2, the complete variable domain reads DAGVTQSPTHLIKTRGQQVTLRCSPKSGHDTVSWYQQALGQGPQFIFQYYEEEERQRGNFPDRFSGHQFPNYSSELNVNALLLGDSALYLCASSLFPLSGGYTFGSGTRLTVV.

V is TRBV6-6 and J is TRBJ1-6; unclear D gene. V lost 0 bases and J lost 7, with 10 bases in between. Germline values: CDR1 MNHNY, CDR2 SVGAGI (reference sequence). The CDR3 is made up of 15 amino acids. CDR3 sequence reads: CASSYSGPTNSPLHF. CDR3 sequence (DNA): TGTGCCAGCAGTTACTCGGGCCCAACAAATTCACCCCTCCACTTT.

The chain joins TRBV6-1 to TRBJ1-3; unclear D gene. V gave up 1 base and J gave up 0 bases, with 16 bases separating them. The CDR3 has 18 residues. The germline CDR1 and CDR2 sequences are MNHNS and SASEGT. CDR3 in amino acids: CASSEGRRRRNSGNTIYF. The CDR3 DNA reads TGTGCCAGCAGTGAAGGTCGCAGGCGCCGCAACTCTGGAAACACCATATATTTT.

The chain carries TRBV28 and TRBJ1-2; 10 bases match TRBD1. The CDR3 sequence is 18 residues long. CDR1 is MDHEN and CDR2 is SYDVKM in the germline V gene. Trimming took 4 bases from V and 4 from J; bases not matched to a gene: 15. For the CDR3, the DNA is TGTGCCAGCAGTTCACCGCATGACGGGACAGGGGTCTTCTATGGCTACACCTTC. Translation: CASSSPHDGTGVFYGYTF.

This sequence joins TRBV5-1 and TRBJ2-3; D call uncertain. This CDR3 spans 16 amino acids. The germline CDR1 and CDR2 sequences are SGHRS and YFSETQ. V was clipped by 0 bases and J by 2 bases, with 13 bases between them. This chain's CDR3 is CASSLAGTILTDTQYF. DNA for the CDR3: TGCGCCAGCAGCTTGGCCGGAACTATCCTCACAGATACGCAGTATTTT.

This clone is categorized as medium-sized. This sequence joins TRBV9 and TRBJ2-7; no firm D call. The ends were cut back, 0 bases at V and 0 bases at J, with 13 bases in the middle. Germline CDR1 SGDLS, CDR2 YYNGEE. This CDR3 spans 16 amino acids. For the CDR3, the DNA is TGTGCCAGCAGCGTAGACTCCCTCCGTTGCTCCTACGAGCAGTACTTC. Amino acids: CASSVDSLRCSYEQYF.

This chain uses TRBV7-9 with TRBJ2-1; tentative D call: TRBD2 (5 bases). Germline values: CDR1 SEHNR, CDR2 FQNEAQ (reference sequence). Trimming pared 5 bases from V and 5 bases from J, leaving 16 bases between. This CDR3 region has 15 residues. The chain's CDR3 is CASSKTTAGDNEQFF. CDR3 bases: TGTGCCAGCAGCAAGACTACAGCAGGAGACAATGAGCAGTTCTTC. The entire variable domain, with the rest obtained from reference TRBV7-9 and TRBJ2-1, is as follows: DTGVSQNPRHKITKRGQNVTFRCDPISEHNRLYWYRQTLGQGPEFLTYFQNEAQLEKSRLLSDRFSAERPKGSFSTLEIQRTEQGDSAMYLCASSKTTAGDNEQFFGPGTRLTVL.

For this clone: Other DNA sequences within the sample encode an identical CDR3. The rearrangement uses TRBV28 and TRBJ2-6; TRBD2 might be the D (6 bases). Germline loops: CDR1 MDHEN, CDR2 SYDVKM. The CDR3 runs to 15 residues. V lost 6 bases to trimming and J lost 1 base, with 10 bases between them. The CDR3 DNA reads as TGTGCCAGCAGAAGGGCGGGGTCTGGGGCCAACGTCCTGACTTTC. This gives the protein CASRRAGSGANVLTF.